This T cell receptor (beta chain) was recovered during a study of cytomegalovirus exposure and HLA in healthy donors. Comments on this clone: Its antigen is as yet unknown.

Assay: immunoSEQ multiplex PCR; the TCRdb copy retains only in-frame clones and omits some. The sample consists of over 200,000 clones, nearly 90% of them appearing once. Findings and limits, study-wide: First-cohort TCR clusters were later found to tend to co-occur in the roughly 130 validation repertoires.

The CDR3 has 15 amino acids. V shed 2 bases and J shed 6 bases, with 17 bases lying between them. Germline CDR1 SGHTA, CDR2 FQGNSA. The clonotype comes from a woman aged 18-29 years in good health and CMV-seronegative. The chain combines TRBV7-2 with TRBJ2-7; D uncertain. The sequenced material came from PBMCs. Written as DNA, the CDR3 is TGTGCCAGCAGCTTAAGGTCTACTCCCCCGAGCGAGCAGTACGTC. Protein sequence: CASSLRSTPPSEQYV.